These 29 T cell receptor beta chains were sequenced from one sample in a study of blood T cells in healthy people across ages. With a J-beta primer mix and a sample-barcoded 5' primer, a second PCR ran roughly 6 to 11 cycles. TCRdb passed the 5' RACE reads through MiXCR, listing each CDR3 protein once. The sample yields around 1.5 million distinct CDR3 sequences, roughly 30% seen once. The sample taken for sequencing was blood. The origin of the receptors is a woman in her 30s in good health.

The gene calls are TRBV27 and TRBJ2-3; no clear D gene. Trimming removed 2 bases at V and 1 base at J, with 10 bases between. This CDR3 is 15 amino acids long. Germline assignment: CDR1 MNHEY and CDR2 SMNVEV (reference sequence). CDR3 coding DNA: TGTGCCAGCAGTTTAACGTTCGGCGGCACAGATACGCAGTATTTT. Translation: CASSLTFGGTDTQYF.

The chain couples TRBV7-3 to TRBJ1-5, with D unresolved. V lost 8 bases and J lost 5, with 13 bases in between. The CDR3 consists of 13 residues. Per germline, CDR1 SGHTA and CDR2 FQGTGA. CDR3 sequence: CASSSGGDQPQHF. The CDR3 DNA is TGTGCCAGCTCATCGGGCGGGGATCAGCCCCAGCATTTT.

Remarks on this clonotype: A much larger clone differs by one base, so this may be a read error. The CDR3 DNA reads as TGTGCCATCAGGCTAGCGGGGGGCACAGATACGCAGTATTTT. Translated: CAIRLAGGTDTQYF. The chain is built from TRBV10-3 and TRBJ2-3, with 10 positions matching TRBD2. V trimming: 6 bases; J trimming: 1 base; junction bases outside the gene matches: 1. Germline V CDR1 and CDR2: ENHRY, SYGVKD. The length of the CDR3 is 14 residues.

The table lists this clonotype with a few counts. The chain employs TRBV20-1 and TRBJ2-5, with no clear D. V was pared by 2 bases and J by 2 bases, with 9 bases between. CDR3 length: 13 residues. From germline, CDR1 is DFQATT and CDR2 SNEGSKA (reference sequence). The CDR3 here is CSARRRRQETQYF. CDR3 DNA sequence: TGCAGTGCTAGACGCCGGCGTCAAGAGACCCAGTACTTC.

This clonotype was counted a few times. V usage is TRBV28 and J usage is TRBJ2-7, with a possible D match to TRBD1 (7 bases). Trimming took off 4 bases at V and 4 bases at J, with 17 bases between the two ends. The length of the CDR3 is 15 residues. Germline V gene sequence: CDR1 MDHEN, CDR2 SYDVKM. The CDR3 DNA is TGTGCCAGCAGTTCCGAGGGGGGACAGACGTACGAGCAGTACTTC. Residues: CASSSEGGQTYEQYF.

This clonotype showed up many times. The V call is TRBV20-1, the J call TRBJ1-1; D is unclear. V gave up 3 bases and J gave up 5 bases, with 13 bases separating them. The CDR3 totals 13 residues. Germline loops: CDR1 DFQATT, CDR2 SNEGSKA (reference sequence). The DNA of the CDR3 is TGCAGTGCTAGTGTCTTGTCGGGGACTGAAGCTTTCTTT. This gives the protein CSASVLSGTEAFF.

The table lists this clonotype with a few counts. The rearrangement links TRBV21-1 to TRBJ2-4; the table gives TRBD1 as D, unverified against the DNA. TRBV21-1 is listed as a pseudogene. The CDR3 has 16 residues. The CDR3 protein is CASTPRTGLAKNIQYF. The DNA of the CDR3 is TGTGCCAGCACCCCCAGGACGGGACTAGCCAAAAACATTCAGTACTTC.

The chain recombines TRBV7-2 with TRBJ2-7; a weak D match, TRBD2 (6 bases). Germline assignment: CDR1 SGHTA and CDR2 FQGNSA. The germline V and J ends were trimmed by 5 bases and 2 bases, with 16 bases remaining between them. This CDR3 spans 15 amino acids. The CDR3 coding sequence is TGTGCCAGCAGCCCCGAGGGGCGGGAAGCCTACGAGCAGTACTTC. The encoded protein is CASSPEGREAYEQYF.

CDR3 sequence reads: CATSREAGGFSRLMQYF. Written as DNA, the CDR3 is TGTGCCACCAGCAGAGAGGCAGGGGGGTTTTCCCGCCTAATGCAGTACTTC. The V gene is TRBV15, the J gene TRBJ2-7; a possible D gene is TRBD1 (7 bases). Germline V gives CDR1 LNHNV, CDR2 YYDKDF (reference sequence). Trimming removed 0 bases from V and 9 bases from J, with 24 bases in between. This CDR3 is built from 17 residues.

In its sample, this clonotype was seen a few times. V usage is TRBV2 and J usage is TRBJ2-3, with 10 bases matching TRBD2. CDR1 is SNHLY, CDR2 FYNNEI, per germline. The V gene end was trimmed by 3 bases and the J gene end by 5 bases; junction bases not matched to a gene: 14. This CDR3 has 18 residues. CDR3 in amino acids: CASSEISGRALGRDTQYF. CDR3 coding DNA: TGTGCCAGCAGTGAGATAAGCGGGAGGGCCCTCGGTCGAGATACGCAGTATTTT.

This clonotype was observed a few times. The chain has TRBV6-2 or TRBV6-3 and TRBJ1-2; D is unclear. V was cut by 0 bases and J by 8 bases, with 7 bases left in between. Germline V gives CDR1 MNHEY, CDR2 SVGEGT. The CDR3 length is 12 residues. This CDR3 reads CASSYSNPGYTF. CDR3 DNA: TGTGCCAGCAGTTACTCGAATCCGGGCTACACCTTC.

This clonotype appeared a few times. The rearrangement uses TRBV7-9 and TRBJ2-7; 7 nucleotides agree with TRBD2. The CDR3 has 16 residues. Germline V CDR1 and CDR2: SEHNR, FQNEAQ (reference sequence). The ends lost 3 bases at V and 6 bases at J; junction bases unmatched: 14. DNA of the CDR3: TGTGCCAGCAGCTTCCTCGCGGGTCGGGGGGATGGCGAGCAGTACTTC. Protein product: CASSFLAGRGDGEQYF.

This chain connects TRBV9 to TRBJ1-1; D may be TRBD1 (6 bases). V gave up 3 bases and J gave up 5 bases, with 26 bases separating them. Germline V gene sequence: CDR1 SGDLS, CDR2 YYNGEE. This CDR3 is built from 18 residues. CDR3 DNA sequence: TGTGCCAGCAGCGACCAATCAACAGGGACGTCCCGGGGGACTGAAGCTTTCTTT. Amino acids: CASSDQSTGTSRGTEAFF.

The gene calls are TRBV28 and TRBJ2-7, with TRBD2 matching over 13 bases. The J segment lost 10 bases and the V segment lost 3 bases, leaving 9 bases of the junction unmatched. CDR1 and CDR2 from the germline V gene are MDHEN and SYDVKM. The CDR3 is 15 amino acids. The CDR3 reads CASSFMTSGGPYQYF. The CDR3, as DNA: TGTGCCAGCAGTTTCATGACTAGCGGGGGGCCCTACCAGTACTTC.

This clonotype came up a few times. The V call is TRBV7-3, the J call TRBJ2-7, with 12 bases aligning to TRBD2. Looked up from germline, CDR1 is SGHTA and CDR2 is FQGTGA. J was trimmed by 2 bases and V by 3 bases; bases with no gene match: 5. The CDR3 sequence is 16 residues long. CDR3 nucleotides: TGTGCCAGCAGCTTCCCGACTAGCGGGAGACCCTACGAGCAGTACTTC. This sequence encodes CASSFPTSGRPYEQYF.

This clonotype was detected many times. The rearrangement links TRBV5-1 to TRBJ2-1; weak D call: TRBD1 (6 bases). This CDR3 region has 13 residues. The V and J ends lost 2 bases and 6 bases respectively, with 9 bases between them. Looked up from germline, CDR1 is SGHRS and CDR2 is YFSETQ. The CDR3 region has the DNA TGCGCCAGCAGCTTCGCAGGGGTCAATGAGCAGTTCTTC. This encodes CASSFAGVNEQFF.

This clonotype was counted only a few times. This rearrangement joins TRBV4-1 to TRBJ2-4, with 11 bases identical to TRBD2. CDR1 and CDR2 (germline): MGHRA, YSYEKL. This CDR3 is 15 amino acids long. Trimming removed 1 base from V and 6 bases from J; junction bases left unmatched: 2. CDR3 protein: CASSQASGRRNIQYF. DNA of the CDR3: TGCGCCAGCAGCCAAGCTAGCGGGAGGAGAAACATTCAGTACTTC.

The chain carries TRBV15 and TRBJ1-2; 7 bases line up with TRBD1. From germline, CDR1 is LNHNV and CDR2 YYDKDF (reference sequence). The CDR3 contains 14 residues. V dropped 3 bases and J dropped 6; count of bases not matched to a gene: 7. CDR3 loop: CATSRDRRADGYTF. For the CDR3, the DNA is TGTGCCACCAGCAGGGACAGGAGGGCGGATGGCTACACCTTC.

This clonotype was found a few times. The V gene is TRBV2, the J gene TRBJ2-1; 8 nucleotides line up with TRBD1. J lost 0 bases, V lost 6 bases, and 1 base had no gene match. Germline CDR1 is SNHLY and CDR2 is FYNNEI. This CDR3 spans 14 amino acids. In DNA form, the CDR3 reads TGTGCCAGCAGGGGACAGGTCTCCTACAATGAGCAGTTCTTC. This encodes CASRGQVSYNEQFF.

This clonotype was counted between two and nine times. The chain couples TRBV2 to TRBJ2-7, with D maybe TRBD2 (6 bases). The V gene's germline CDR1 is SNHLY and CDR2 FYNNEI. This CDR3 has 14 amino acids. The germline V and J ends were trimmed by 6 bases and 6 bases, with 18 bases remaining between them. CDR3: CASRERGSGGEQYF. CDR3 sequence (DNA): TGTGCCAGCAGGGAAAGGGGCTCCGGGGGCGAGCAGTACTTC. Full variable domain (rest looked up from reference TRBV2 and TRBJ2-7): EPEVTQTPSHQVTQMGQEVILRCVPISNHLYFYWYRQILGQKVEFLVSFYNNEISEKSEIFDDQFSVERPDGSNFTLKIRSTKLEDSAMYFCASRERGSGGEQYFGPGTRLTVT.

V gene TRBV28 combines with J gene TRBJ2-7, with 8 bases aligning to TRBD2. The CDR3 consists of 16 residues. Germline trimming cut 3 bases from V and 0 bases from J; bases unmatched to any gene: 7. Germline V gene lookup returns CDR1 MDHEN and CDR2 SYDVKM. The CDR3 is CASSFVAGSTSYEQYF. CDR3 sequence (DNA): TGTGCCAGCAGTTTCGTAGCGGGGTCCACCTCCTACGAGCAGTACTTC.

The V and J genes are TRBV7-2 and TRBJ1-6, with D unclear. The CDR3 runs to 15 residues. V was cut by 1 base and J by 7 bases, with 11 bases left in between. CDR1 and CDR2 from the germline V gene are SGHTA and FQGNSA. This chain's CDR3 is CASSLGGFQNSPLHF. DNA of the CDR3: TGTGCCAGCAGCTTAGGTGGATTCCAAAATTCACCCCTCCACTTT.

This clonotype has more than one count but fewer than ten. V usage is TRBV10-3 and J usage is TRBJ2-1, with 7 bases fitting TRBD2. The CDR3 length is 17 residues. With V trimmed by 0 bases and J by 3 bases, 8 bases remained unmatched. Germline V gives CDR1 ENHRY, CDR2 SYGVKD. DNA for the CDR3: TGTGCCATCAGTGAGTCGGGGCGGGAGCCTTTCTACAATGAGCAGTTCTTC. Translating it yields CAISESGREPFYNEQFF.

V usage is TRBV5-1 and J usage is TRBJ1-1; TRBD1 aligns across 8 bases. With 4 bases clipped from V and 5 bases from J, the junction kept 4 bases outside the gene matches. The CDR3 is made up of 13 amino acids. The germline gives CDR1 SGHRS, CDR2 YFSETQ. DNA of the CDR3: TGCGCCAGCAGCATTAGACAGGGGACTGAAGCTTTCTTT. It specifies CASSIRQGTEAFF.

The CDR3 reads CASSLAGGGRSEQFF. The CDR3, as DNA: TGTGCCAGCAGCTTAGCGGGGGGCGGAAGGAGTGAGCAGTTCTTC. J is TRBJ2-1 and V is TRBV7-8; TRBD1 or TRBD2 may be the D gene (6 bases each). The length of the CDR3 is 15 residues. V lost 0 bases and J lost 9, with 15 bases in between. From germline, CDR1 is SGHVS and CDR2 FQNEAQ.

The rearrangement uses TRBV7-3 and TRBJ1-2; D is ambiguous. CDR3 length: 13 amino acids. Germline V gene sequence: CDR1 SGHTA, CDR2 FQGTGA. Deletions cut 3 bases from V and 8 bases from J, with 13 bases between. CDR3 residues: CASSFGGKEGYTF. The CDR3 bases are TGTGCCAGCAGCTTTGGTGGCAAGGAGGGCTACACCTTC.

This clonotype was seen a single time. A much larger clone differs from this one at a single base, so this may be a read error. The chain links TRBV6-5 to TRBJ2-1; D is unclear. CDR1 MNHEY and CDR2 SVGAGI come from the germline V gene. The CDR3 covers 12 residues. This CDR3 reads CASSYSGHERFF. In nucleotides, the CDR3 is TGTGCCAGCAGTTACTCCGGTCATGAGCGGTTCTTC.

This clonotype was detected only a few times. CDR3 sequence: CASSLQDSNQPQHF. CDR3 nucleotides: TGCGCCAGCAGCCTACAGGATAGCAATCAGCCCCAGCATTTT. The chain couples TRBV5-1 to TRBJ1-5, with D perhaps matching TRBD1 (5 bases). This CDR3 is 14 amino acids long. From germline, CDR1 is SGHRS and CDR2 YFSETQ. Trimming stripped 4 bases from V and 0 bases from J, with 8 bases between.

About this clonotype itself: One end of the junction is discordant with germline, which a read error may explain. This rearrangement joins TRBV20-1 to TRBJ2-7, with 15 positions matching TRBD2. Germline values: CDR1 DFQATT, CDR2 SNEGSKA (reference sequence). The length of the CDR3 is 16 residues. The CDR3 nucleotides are TGCAGTGCTAGAGGGACTAGCGGGGGGGCGCTTTACGTGCAGTACTTC. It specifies CSARGTSGGALYVQYF.